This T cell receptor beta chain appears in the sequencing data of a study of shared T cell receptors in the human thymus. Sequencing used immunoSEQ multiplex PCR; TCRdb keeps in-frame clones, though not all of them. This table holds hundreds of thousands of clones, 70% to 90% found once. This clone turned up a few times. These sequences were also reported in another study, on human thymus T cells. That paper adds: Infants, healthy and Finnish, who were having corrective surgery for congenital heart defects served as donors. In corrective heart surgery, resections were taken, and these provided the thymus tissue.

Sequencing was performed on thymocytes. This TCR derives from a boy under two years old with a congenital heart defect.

As DNA, the CDR3 is TGTGCCAGCAACCGGGACATAGAAATGAACACTGAAGCTTTCTTT. It yields the protein CASNRDIEMNTEAFF. V gene TRBV6-5 combines with J gene TRBJ1-1; D may be TRBD1 (6 bases). V was trimmed by 7 bases and J by 0 bases, leaving 15 bases between them. This CDR3 has 15 amino acids. CDR1 is MNHEY and CDR2 is SVGAGI in the germline V gene.